The 4 T cell receptor beta chains listed next were all sequenced from one sample in a study of regulatory T cells in long-lasting Graves disease. To make TCR beta libraries, researchers used iRepertoire HTBI primers and Arm-PCR of CDR3 regions. TCRdb passed the multiplex PCR reads through MiXCR, listing each CDR3 protein once. The repertoire holds about 460,000 distinct CDR3 sequences, 22% seen once, with 10% to 15% in the top ten. The time point is: persistent/refractory GD, antithyroid drugs over 5 years with positive TRAb. The TCR library was prepared using RNA isolated from PBMCs. The sample consisted of peripheral blood mononuclear cells (PBMCs), taken when the disease was refractory, from a patient treated with antithyroid drugs. The receptors come from a female donor with Graves disease.

This clonotype was counted many times. This rearrangement joins TRBV7-2 to TRBJ2-5; possibly TRBD1 for D (5 bases). Per the germline V gene, CDR1 is SGHTA and CDR2 is FQGNSA. The CDR3 has 14 residues. V was trimmed by 3 bases and J by 2 bases, leaving 10 bases between them. CDR3 amino acids: CASSFLDRQETQYF. Written as DNA, the CDR3 is TGTGCCAGCAGCTTCCTTGACAGACAAGAGACCCAGTACTTC.

Regarding this clonotype: This may come from a read error, since a much larger clone is one base off. The DNA for the CDR3 is TGTGCCAGCAACCCGGTCCGCTTAATGAACACTGAAGCTTTCTTT. Its protein product is CASNPVRLMNTEAFF. The chain couples TRBV28 to TRBJ1-1; D gene ambiguous. This CDR3 has 15 residues. Germline loops: CDR1 MDHEN, CDR2 SYDVKM. V lost 7 bases, J lost 0 bases, and 15 bases lay in between.

This clonotype was detected many times. This chain joins TRBV28 and TRBJ2-5; 11 bases are shared with TRBD2. This CDR3 spans 17 amino acids. V lost 2 bases and J lost 2; bases outside the gene matches: 7. Per germline, CDR1 MDHEN and CDR2 SYDVKM. The chain's CDR3 is CASSLPGLAGIQETQYF. The CDR3, as DNA: TGTGCCAGCAGTTTACCTGGACTAGCGGGCATTCAAGAGACCCAGTACTTC. Supplemented by reference TRBV28 and TRBJ2-5, the full variable domain reads DVKVTQSSRYLVKRTGEKVFLECVQDMDHENMFWYRQDPGLGLRLIYFSYDVKMKEKGDIPEGYSVSREKKERFSLILESASTNQTSMYLCASSLPGLAGIQETQYFGPGTRLLVL.

V gene TRBV10-3 combines with J gene TRBJ1-4; TRBD1 matches 8 bases. This CDR3 comprises 13 residues. Germline CDR1 ENHRY, CDR2 SYGVKD. Germline trimming cut 4 bases from V and 7 bases from J; bases unmatched to any gene: 2. CDR3 protein: CAISGGQGEKLFF. The CDR3 nucleotides read TGTGCCATCAGTGGAGGACAGGGTGAAAAACTGTTTTTT.